This T cell receptor beta chain appears in the sequencing data of a study of blood T cell repertoires in COVID-19. The germline V and J ends were trimmed by 7 bases and 6 bases, with 21 bases remaining between them. This CDR3 is built from 15 residues. CDR1 is MDHEN and CDR2 is SYDVKM in the germline V gene. The table came from immunoSEQ multiplex PCR; TCRdb's copy has only in-frame clones and leaves some out. The profile covers about 400,000 clones, with less than 90% appearing a single time and roughly 7.2% taken by the ten largest. This TCR came from an older woman with COVID-19, enrolled during active disease. The chain is built from TRBV28 and TRBJ1-1; D perhaps matches TRBD1 (5 bases). The sample comprised peripheral blood. The chain's CDR3 is CASTSAGTEGAEAFF. CDR3 coding DNA: TGTGCCAGCACCTCCGCCGGGACGGAGGGCGCTGAAGCTTTCTTT.